These T cell receptor beta chains were read from a single sample in a study of T cells after yellow fever vaccination. TCRdb reprocessed the 5' RACE reads via MiXCR and lists one record per CDR3 protein. Of about 400,000 distinct CDR3 sequences listed, 6.2% are singletons. Sequences were derived from PBMCs, sampled 5 days after the yellow fever booster vaccination. These receptors were obtained from a man in his thirties or forties who received the YFV17D yellow fever vaccine. The CDR3 runs from the conserved cysteine through the conserved F or W. A D gene is named only where the DNA matches it firmly. Only part of the rows carry a size: once, few, many, or a class if the clone is expanded.

j_call clone_size d_call v_call cdr3_aa cdr3_nt
TRBJ2-3 few TRBD1 TRBV6-1 CASSEVGQGAEDTQYF TGTGCCAGCAGTGAGGTGGGACAGGGGGCTGAGGATACGCAGTATTTT
TRBJ2-3 many TRBD2 TRBV10-2 CASSGSGIADTQYF TGCGCCAGCAGTGGTAGCGGGATCGCAGATACGCAGTATTTT
TRBJ2-4 few - TRBV7-2 CASSLGWSIQYF TGTGCCAGCAGCCTAGGTTGGAGCATTCAGTACTTC
TRBJ1-4 many - TRBV7-2 CASSRSTNEKLFF TGTGCCAGCAGCCGATCAACTAATGAAAAACTGTTTTTT
TRBJ2-1 - TRBD2 TRBV29-1 CSVGLAGVNNEQFF TGCAGCGTTGGACTAGCGGGGGTCAACAATGAGCAGTTCTTC
TRBJ1-6 - - TRBV27 CATRDRNSPLHF TGTGCCACCCGGGACCGAAATTCACCCCTCCACTTT
TRBJ2-1 many TRBD2 TRBV9 CASSVGDGRELGNEQFF TGTGCCAGCAGCGTAGGGGACGGGCGGGAGTTGGGCAATGAGCAGTTCTTC
TRBJ2-7 many - TRBV7-2 CASSLASGLGHYEQYF TGTGCCAGCAGCTTAGCCTCGGGACTCGGACACTACGAGCAGTACTTC
TRBJ2-5 - - TRBV4-2 CASSQDEFRTETQYF TGTGCCAGCAGCCAAGATGAGTTTAGGACCGAGACCCAGTACTTC
TRBJ2-1 few TRBD2 TRBV20-1 CSARDYWGLAGDNEQFF TGCAGTGCTAGAGATTATTGGGGACTAGCGGGAGATAATGAGCAGTTCTTC
TRBJ2-1 few TRBD2 TRBV20-1 CSAPGLAGGPNEQFF TGCAGTGCCCCTGGACTAGCGGGAGGGCCCAATGAGCAGTTCTTC
TRBJ2-7 few - TRBV11-2 CASSLDRVGPKGKGYEQYF TGTGCCAGCAGCTTAGATCGGGTAGGACCGAAGGGGAAGGGTTACGAGCAGTACTTC
TRBJ2-5 once TRBD1 TRBV5-6 CASSPRPAGGRETQYF TGTGCCAGCAGCCCCAGGCCGGCAGGGGGCCGAGAGACCCAGTACTTC
TRBJ2-3 - - TRBV15 CATSRDPGTDTQYF TGTGCCACCAGCAGAGATCCGGGCACAGATACGCAGTATTTT
TRBJ1-2 - - TRBV19 CASSMTGQGLFSGYTF TGTGCCAGTAGTATGACCGGGCAGGGCCTTTTTTCTGGCTACACCTTC
TRBJ2-5 - - TRBV28 CASSLVRKETQYF TGTGCCAGCAGTTTAGTCAGAAAGGAGACCCAGTACTTC
TRBJ2-5 few - TRBV11-2 CASSLGPRGAGGQETQYF TGTGCCAGCAGCTTAGGCCCCAGGGGGGCGGGAGGACAAGAGACCCAGTACTTC
TRBJ2-7 few TRBD2 TRBV20-1 CSANLRGGSYEQYF TGCAGTGCTAACCTGCGGGGCGGGAGCTACGAGCAGTACTTC
TRBJ1-4 few - TRBV20-1 CSARRHGEKLFF TGCAGTGCTAGGAGACATGGCGAAAAACTGTTTTTT
TRBJ2-3 - TRBD2 TRBV12-3/TRBV12-4 CASSLTSGSHGDTQYF TGTGCCAGCAGTCTGACTAGCGGGAGTCACGGAGATACGCAGTATTTT
TRBJ2-5 - - TRBV7-2 CASSPMETQYF TGTGCCAGCAGCCCAATGGAGACCCAGTACTTC
TRBJ2-5 - - TRBV19 CASSHGGLETQYF TGTGCCAGTAGTCACGGGGGGCTGGAGACCCAGTACTTC
TRBJ2-1 - TRBD2 TRBV6-1 CASTLSGAIGEQFF TGTGCCAGCACCCTTAGCGGGGCTATTGGAGAGCAGTTCTTC
TRBJ2-3 many - TRBV11-2 CASSLTPADTQYF TGTGCCAGCAGCCTAACCCCCGCAGATACGCAGTATTTT
TRBJ2-7 - - TRBV5-1 CASSPGDRYEQYF TGCGCCAGCAGCCCGGGGGACCGCTACGAGCAGTACTTC
TRBJ2-1 many - TRBV12-3/TRBV12-4 CASTWDEQFF TGTGCCAGCACCTGGGATGAGCAGTTCTTC
TRBJ1-1 many - TRBV7-2 CASSLEGGYTEAFF TGTGCCAGCAGCTTAGAGGGAGGGTACACTGAAGCTTTCTTT
TRBJ2-5 - - TRBV28 CASSWVEPGAQYF TGTGCCAGCAGTTGGGTGGAGCCAGGGGCCCAGTACTTC
TRBJ1-5 many - TRBV4-2 CASSQGLQPQHF TGTGCCAGCAGCCAAGGACTCCAGCCCCAGCATTTT
TRBJ2-2 many - TRBV12-3/TRBV12-4 CASSLVENTGELFF TGTGCCAGCAGTTTAGTAGAGAACACCGGGGAGCTGTTTTTT